The present T cell receptor (beta chain) was sequenced within a study of shared clonotypes between healthy human individuals. Study results and caveats: About 5% of naive CD4 clonotypes were shared across four donors.

V dropped 0 bases and J dropped 5; count of bases not matched to a gene: 5. Germline-derived CDR1 and CDR2 are SGHRS and YFSETQ. There are 15 residues in the CDR3. Some clones are missing from TCRdb's copy, which holds only in-frame ones; the method was immunoSEQ multiplex PCR. The table shows approximately 340,000 clones, with about 74% occurring only once. A few counts support this clone. Antigen unknown. The J gene is TRBJ2-1, the V gene TRBV5-1; 7 bases agree with TRBD2. The source is a man aged 30 to 39 in good health. The sequenced material came from memory CD4+ T cells sorted from blood. Subset indicated: CD45RA-negative fraction. DNA of the CDR3: TGCGCCAGCAGCTTGGTCCTAGCGGAGAACAATGAGCAGTTCTTC. Translated, it gives CASSLVLAENNEQFF.